This TCR beta chain was found in a study of T cell responses to AZD1222 COVID-19 vaccine. Study-wide results and caveats: Spike-specific TCR breadth and depth were elevated following two AZD1222 doses. Only a handful of people who got AZD1222 tested seropositive at baseline. Reportedly, nearly half of unique spike TCRs recognized epitopes outside B.1.351/B.1.1.7 mutations. Across spike, vaccine-associated CD4 TCRs were found, dominant at 160-218 and 743-854.

A remark on this clone: Its antigen is unidentified.

The CDR3 covers 16 residues. The V segment lost 5 bases and the J segment 5 bases; nucleotides outside the gene matches: 13. Germline lookup yields CDR1 MNHEY and CDR2 SVGEGT. The table came from immunoSEQ multiplex PCR; TCRdb's copy has only in-frame clones and leaves some out. The sample has about 130,000 clones, around 86% seen once; the top ten hold about 6%. The sequence was obtained from an adult in good health. The chain links TRBV6-2 or TRBV6-3 to TRBJ1-2, with 8 bases lining up with TRBD1. The sample here was peripheral blood, taken on day 0 of AZD1222 vaccination. DNA of the CDR3: TGTGCCAGCAGTCCACCTATAGGACAGGGAATATATGGCTACACCTTC. It yields the protein CASSPPIGQGIYGYTF.